This section outlines one T cell receptor beta chain sequence together with its context. Amplification used 60 Vbeta primers and 13 Jbeta primers. The method was immunoSEQ multiplex PCR; TCRdb's version includes in-frame clones alone and lacks a portion of them. The data show around 58,000 clones, with 70% to 75% seen just once and less than 45% held by the top ten. Germline V lookup: CDR1 SGHRS, CDR2 YFSETQ. This CDR3 has 14 amino acids. The data belong to a study of cytomegalovirus exposure and HLA in healthy donors. The origin of this receptor is a middle-aged man in good health and CMV-seropositive. The material sequenced was PBMCs. The chain recombines TRBV5-1 with TRBJ2-5, with TRBD1 matching 7 bases. Matching the DNA end better, TRBJ2-7 makes the J call doubtful. The CDR3 DNA reads as TGCGCCAGCAGCCGGGACAGAGCTACCTACGAGCAGTACTTC. The encoded protein is CASSRDRATYEQYF.